A selection of T cell receptor beta chains follows, all from one sample in a study of blood T cell repertoires in COVID-19. Using immunoSEQ multiplex PCR, the repertoire was profiled, and TCRdb retains in-frame clones only, with some absent. The sample has 110,000 to 150,000 clones, roughly four fifths seen once. The sample taken for sequencing was peripheral blood. These receptors all stem from a human donor in a cohort sampled during active COVID-19. The CDR3 runs from the conserved cysteine through the conserved F or W. The D gene is left open where the match is weak. Size tells how often a clone was seen (once, few, many) or the class of an expanded clone, and some rows leave it out.

D gene | J gene | V gene | clone size | CDR3 DNA | CDR3 protein
NA | TRBJ2-7 | TRBV6-6 | NA | TGTGCCAGCAGTTACTCGAAGGGCCTAGCGCTAGAGCAGTACTTC | CASSYSKGLALEQYF
TRBD2 | TRBJ2-7 | TRBV6-6 | NA | TGTGCCAGCAGTTACTCAAGCGGGGGAGAATACGAGCAGTACTTC | CASSYSSGGEYEQYF
TRBD1 | TRBJ1-2 | TRBV5-1 | NA | TGCGCCAGCAGCATGGGACAGGGAAATGGCTACACCTTC | CASSMGQGNGYTF
TRBD1 | TRBJ1-1 | TRBV6-5 | once | TGTGCCACCAGGGACAGGGGGCTCACGAACACTGAAGCTTTCTTT | CATRDRGLTNTEAFF
TRBD2 | TRBJ2-4 | TRBV5-4 | NA | TGTGCCAGCAGCTTGGCAACTAGCGGGAGGGAGAACATTCAGTACTTC | CASSLATSGRENIQYF
NA | TRBJ1-1 | TRBV19 | few | TGTGCCACTCAAAGGCGGGAAGAGGACACTGAAGCTTTCTTT | CATQRREEDTEAFF
NA | TRBJ1-3 | TRBV18 | once | TGTGCCAGCTCACCTAGGACAGAAACTGGAAACACCATATATTTT | CASSPRTETGNTIYF
TRBD1 | TRBJ1-3 | TRBV6-5 | NA | TGTGCCAGCAGTTACTCGACAGGGGCTGGAAACACCATATATTTT | CASSYSTGAGNTIYF
NA | TRBJ1-5 | TRBV5-1 | NA | TGCGCCAGCAGCTTACGGGGAGACCAGCCCCAGCATTTT | CASSLRGDQPQHF
NA | TRBJ1-2 | TRBV6-1 | NA | TGTGCCAGCAGTGAAATTCGGACAGCCTTGAACTATGGCTACACCTTC | CASSEIRTALNYGYTF
NA | TRBJ2-7 | TRBV6-1 | NA | TGTGCCAGCAGTGAAAATACAGGGAGCTACGAGCAGTACTTC | CASSENTGSYEQYF
NA | TRBJ1-2 | TRBV5-1 | NA | TGCGCCAGCAGCCCGGACGTTGGAGGGTCGAGTGGCTACACCTTC | CASSPDVGGSSGYTF
TRBD2 | TRBJ2-3 | TRBV9 | NA | TGTGCCAGCAGCGTAGGGGTGGGAGGGAGCACAGATACGCAGTATTTT | CASSVGVGGSTDTQYF
NA | TRBJ2-5 | TRBV9 | NA | TGTGCCAGCAGCGTAGGTCCGGAAGAGACCCAGTACTTC | CASSVGPEETQYF
TRBD1 | TRBJ2-7 | TRBV28 | NA | TGTGCCAGCAGTTTAGTAACCGGGACAGGACTACACGAGCAGTACTTC | CASSLVTGTGLHEQYF
TRBD2 | TRBJ2-2 | TRBV4-2 | NA | TGTGCCAGCAGCCAGACGACTAGCGGGAGGGCCTGGACCGGGGAGCTGTTTTTT | CASSQTTSGRAWTGELFF
NA | TRBJ1-1 | TRBV11-2 | few | TGTGCCAGCAGCCTGGGAGGGAACACTGAAGCTTTCTTT | CASSLGGNTEAFF
TRBD1 | TRBJ1-6 | TRBV10-3 | once | TGTGCCATCAGAGGGGGGACAGGGTTGAGCTCACCCCTCCACTTT | CAIRGGTGLSSPLHF
NA | TRBJ2-7 | TRBV6-6 | NA | TGTGCCAGTGGCAGGGGCAACGAGCAGTACTTC | CASGRGNEQYF
NA | TRBJ2-3 | TRBV5-1 | NA | TGCGCCAGCAGCTTCCGTAGCGGAGATACGCAGTATTTT | CASSFRSGDTQYF
TRBD1 | TRBJ2-3 | TRBV24-1 | NA | TGTGCCACCGCCGGGGACAGATTCACAGATACGCAGTATTTT | CATAGDRFTDTQYF
TRBD2 | TRBJ2-2 | TRBV19 | NA | TGTGCCAGCGCTAGCGGGAGGAACACCGGGGAGCTGTTTTTT | CASASGRNTGELFF
TRBD1 | TRBJ2-5 | TRBV7-2 | NA | TGTGCCAGCAGCCCACAGGGACAGGGCTACCAAGAGACCCAGTACTTC | CASSPQGQGYQETQYF
NA | TRBJ2-3 | TRBV6-2/TRBV6-3 | NA | TGTGCCAGCAGTTACGGCGGGACGTACACAGATACGCAGTATTTT | CASSYGGTYTDTQYF